Sequencing of this T cell receptor (beta chain) was carried out in a study of graft-versus-host responses after intestinal transplantation. This clone has a single count. Its target is not known. Profiling relied on immunoSEQ multiplex PCR, and the TCRdb table lists in-frame clones only, not all of them. This table holds about 88,000 clones, roughly 90% found once. The receptor was isolated from a human donor who received an intestinal transplant. Sequencing used unstimulated CD4+ T cells sorted from spleen or lymph node cells, obtained before intestinal transplant.

The CDR3 nucleotides read TGCGCCAGCAGCCCAGGACAGGGGCCCTACAATGAGCAGTTCTTC. Protein sequence: CASSPGQGPYNEQFF. The chain combines TRBV5-1 with TRBJ2-1; 9 bases align to TRBD1. The germline V gene encodes CDR1 SGHRS and CDR2 YFSETQ. V shed 4 bases and J 2 bases; nucleotides not matched to a gene: 4. This CDR3 spans 15 amino acids. Full variable domain (outside the CDR3, taken from reference TRBV5-1 and TRBJ2-1): KAGVTQTPRYLIKTRGQQVTLSCSPISGHRSVSWYQQTPGQGLQFLFEYFSETQRNKGNFPGRFSGRQFSNSRSEMNVSTLELGDSALYLCASSPGQGPYNEQFFGPGTRLTVL.